These 20 T cell receptor beta chains were sequenced from one sample in a study of cytomegalovirus exposure and HLA in healthy donors. The protocol was immunoSEQ multiplex PCR, while the TCRdb copy is restricted to in-frame clones and leaves out a portion. The sample shows roughly 58,000 clones, more than 80% of them seen only once. Sequencing was done on a sample of PBMCs. Receptor source: a man between 18 and 29 years old in good health and CMV-seronegative.

The V call is TRBV19, the J call TRBJ2-5, with 10 bases identical to TRBD2. Looked up from germline, CDR1 is LNHDA and CDR2 is SQIVND (reference sequence). CDR3 length equals 18 residues. J was trimmed by 4 bases and V by 1 base; bases with no gene match: 12. The CDR3, as DNA: TGTGCCAGTAGTATAGCGTATTCGGCTAGCGGGAGACGAGAGACCCAGTACTTC. As protein: CASSIAYSASGRRETQYF.

The V call is TRBV29-1, the J call TRBJ1-1; D remains unclear. The CDR3 spans 12 residues. Germline-derived CDR1 and CDR2 are SQVTM and ANQGSEA. V lost 0 bases to trimming and J lost 7 bases, with 9 bases between them. Here the CDR3 reads CSVEEMGVEAFF. CDR3 sequence (DNA): TGCAGCGTTGAAGAAATGGGCGTTGAAGCTTTCTTT.

With respect to this clone: Distinct nucleotide sequences in the sample also encode this CDR3. This chain links TRBV10-2 with TRBJ2-1; 7 bases align to TRBD2. Germline CDR1 reads WSHSY; CDR2 reads SAAADI. J was trimmed by 0 bases and V by 0 bases; bases with no gene match: 2. This CDR3 comprises 16 residues. CDR3 DNA sequence: TGCGCCAGCAGTGAGTCGGGCGGGAGCTCCTACAATGAGCAGTTCTTC. This sequence encodes CASSESGGSSYNEQFF.

The chain couples TRBV6-1 to TRBJ2-1; 11 bases are a match to TRBD2. The CDR3 consists of 18 residues. V shed 2 bases and J 2 bases; nucleotides not matched to a gene: 8. Germline lookup yields CDR1 MNHNS and CDR2 SASEGT. The CDR3 DNA sequence: TGTGCCAGCAGTGAAAGTCTACAGGGACTAGCGGCCTACAATGAGCAGTTCTTC. Protein: CASSESLQGLAAYNEQFF.

The chain has TRBV27 and TRBJ2-7; TRBD1 agrees at 10 bases. Per the germline V gene, CDR1 is MNHEY and CDR2 is SMNVEV (reference sequence). V dropped 5 bases and J dropped 2; count of bases not matched to a gene: 6. The CDR3 has 15 amino acids. The CDR3 region has the DNA TGTGCCAGCAGTCCATCGGGACAGGGGACCTACGAGCAGTACTTC. Its protein is CASSPSGQGTYEQYF.

The chain recombines TRBV7-2 with TRBJ2-7, with D maybe TRBD2 (6 bases). Germline CDR1 reads SGHTA; CDR2 reads FQGNSA. This CDR3 contains 16 residues. V was shortened by 1 base and J by 2 bases, with 15 bases between the two germline ends. CDR3 region: CASSLEGSGFAYEQYF. The CDR3 coding sequence is TGTGCCAGCAGCTTAGAAGGAAGCGGGTTTGCCTACGAGCAGTACTTC.

The V call is TRBV29-1, the J call TRBJ2-1; TRBD1 agrees at 10 bases. Germline V gene sequence: CDR1 SQVTM, CDR2 ANQGSEA. The CDR3 runs to 14 residues. With 1 base clipped from V and 8 bases from J, the junction kept 5 bases outside the gene matches. CDR3 in amino acids: CSVEGDRGVYEQFF. The CDR3 nucleotides are TGCAGCGTTGAAGGGGACAGGGGCGTCTATGAGCAGTTCTTC.

The chain combines TRBV2 with TRBJ2-7, with 7 nucleotides matching TRBD1. Germline V CDR1 and CDR2: SNHLY, FYNNEI. The J segment lost 3 bases and the V segment lost 9 bases, leaving 8 bases of the junction unmatched. The CDR3 runs to 13 residues. The CDR3 sequence: CASRGQEVYEQYF. CDR3 nucleotide sequence: TGTGCCAGTAGGGGGCAGGAAGTCTACGAGCAGTACTTC.

This chain uses TRBV5-1 with TRBJ2-7; the match to TRBD1 covers 7 bases. The germline V gene has CDR1 SGHRS and CDR2 YFSETQ. CDR3 length: 14 residues. V was clipped by 4 bases and J by 3 bases; unmatched bases: 7. CDR3 sequence (DNA): TGCGCCAGCAGCACTACAGGGGTTAACTACGAGCAGTACTTC. Its protein product is CASSTTGVNYEQYF.

The J gene is TRBJ2-2, the V gene TRBV10-3; 9 bases map to TRBD2. Germline-derived CDR1 and CDR2 are ENHRY and SYGVKD. The V gene end was trimmed by 6 bases and the J gene end by 4 bases; junction bases not matched to a gene: 6. CDR3 size: 15 residues. In nucleotides, the CDR3 is TGTGCCATCAGCCCAGGACTAGCGAGCACCGGGGAGCTGTTTTTT. Its protein is CAISPGLASTGELFF.

The chain recombines TRBV19 with TRBJ2-4; the match to TRBD2 covers 9 bases. The CDR3 consists of 18 residues. V lost 6 bases to trimming and J lost 0 bases; unmatched junction nucleotides: 12. The germline CDR1 and CDR2 sequences are LNHDA and SQIVND (reference sequence). CDR3 amino acids: CASRQQGSGGRAKNIQYF. The CDR3 DNA is TGTGCCAGTAGGCAACAGGGAAGCGGGGGGCGAGCCAAAAACATTCAGTACTTC.

The V call is TRBV29-1, the J call TRBJ2-3; D not certain. Trimming took 0 bases from V and 1 from J, leaving 11 bases between them. Germline V gives CDR1 SQVTM, CDR2 ANQGSEA. The CDR3 has 15 residues. This chain's CDR3 is CSVEDLDIRTDTQYF. The CDR3 DNA reads as TGCAGCGTTGAAGATCTCGACATACGCACAGATACGCAGTATTTT.

The chain carries TRBV19 and TRBJ2-1, with a tentative D call TRBD2 (5 bases). Germline CDR1 LNHDA, CDR2 SQIVND (reference sequence). With 9 bases removed from V and 3 bases from J, the gap between germline ends came to 15 bases. This CDR3 is 14 amino acids long. For the CDR3, the DNA is TGTGCCAGCGCCGCGGGTAGAAACTACAATGAGCAGTTCTTC. Protein product: CASAAGRNYNEQFF.

The chain employs TRBV23-1 and TRBJ2-1; D remains ambiguous. TRBV23-1 is an ORF, and what it does is uncertain. The germline V and J ends were trimmed by 5 bases and 1 base, with 6 bases remaining between them. This CDR3 is built from 13 residues. CDR3 in amino acids: CASSARSYNEQFF. The CDR3 DNA reads as TGCGCCAGCAGTGCGAGATCCTACAATGAGCAGTTCTTC.

CDR3 coding DNA: TGTGCCAGCAGCTCTACTAGCGGAGTCGAGCAGTACTTC. Its translation: CASSSTSGVEQYF. The V and J genes are TRBV7-2 and TRBJ2-7, with TRBD2 identical over 8 bases. Germline V gives CDR1 SGHTA, CDR2 FQGNSA. This CDR3 is built from 13 residues. V dropped 4 bases and J dropped 6; count of bases not matched to a gene: 5.

There are a few counts of this clone. This rearrangement joins TRBV5-1 to TRBJ2-7; 8 nucleotides align to TRBD1. Germline loops: CDR1 SGHRS, CDR2 YFSETQ. The length of the CDR3 is 13 residues. After removal of 4 bases from V and 1 base from J, the junction contained 1 base not matched to a gene. As DNA, the CDR3 is TGCGCCAGCAGCCGGACAGGGTCCTACGAGCAGTACTTC. It codes for CASSRTGSYEQYF. Combining the CDR3 with reference TRBV5-1 and TRBJ2-7 gives the whole variable domain KAGVTQTPRYLIKTRGQQVTLSCSPISGHRSVSWYQQTPGQGLQFLFEYFSETQRNKGNFPGRFSGRQFSNSRSEMNVSTLELGDSALYLCASSRTGSYEQYFGPGTRLTVT.

The V gene is TRBV15, the J gene TRBJ1-5; no reliable D call. With 1 base removed from V and 4 bases from J, the gap between germline ends came to 11 bases. CDR3 length: 15 amino acids. CDR1 is LNHNV, CDR2 YYDKDF, per germline (reference sequence). CDR3 in amino acids: CATSRVRNWNQPQHF. The CDR3 coding sequence is TGTGCCACCAGCAGAGTCAGGAATTGGAATCAGCCCCAGCATTTT.

The CDR3 DNA follows: TGTGCCAGCAGCCGCTTTACTTGTTGGGGGGGCGCGCACACCATATATTTT. Translating gives CASSRFTCWGGAHTIYF. The rearrangement uses TRBV5-6 and TRBJ1-3; D possibly corresponds to TRBD1 (6 bases). V was clipped by 4 bases and J by 8 bases, with 25 bases between them. This CDR3 is 17 amino acids long. CDR1 is SGHDT and CDR2 is YYEEEE in the germline V gene. Together with reference TRBV5-6 and TRBJ1-3, the CDR3 gives the full variable domain: DAGVTQSPTHLIKTRGQQVTLRCSPKSGHDTVSWYQQALGQGPQFIFQYYEEEERQRGNFPDRFSGHQFPNYSSELNVNALLLGDSALYLCASSRFTCWGGAHTIYFGEGSWLTVV.

V gene TRBV5-5 combines with J gene TRBJ1-1; weak D call: TRBD1 (6 bases). Germline CDR1 SGHKS, CDR2 YYEKEE (reference sequence). This CDR3 spans 14 amino acids. V was trimmed by 6 bases and J by 0 bases, leaving 12 bases between them. CDR3 bases: TGTGCCAGCAACCAACAGGGTATGAACACTGAAGCTTTCTTT. Translation gives CASNQQGMNTEAFF.

The genes are TRBV11-3 and TRBJ2-7; 8 bases align to TRBD2. The CDR3 has 14 residues. Germline CDR1 SGHNT, CDR2 YENEEA. V shed 0 bases and J 5 bases; nucleotides not matched to a gene: 3. The CDR3 DNA reads as TGTGCCAGCAGCTTAGAAGCGGGAGTAGACGAGCAGTACTTC. As protein: CASSLEAGVDEQYF.